One T cell receptor (beta chain) is described in this entry. Original processing methods: Counts of nucleated cells, estimated from reference gene primer amplification, were obtained. Some clones are missing from TCRdb's copy, which holds only in-frame ones; the method was immunoSEQ multiplex PCR. Clone size and V and J calls were adopted from that table, with D and trimming inferred from the DNA. The table lists more than 400,000 clones, about nine tenths of them singletons. This CDR3 region has 16 residues. The junction had 8 bases not matched to a gene; V was cut back by 1 base and J by 3 bases. Germline V gene data show CDR1 as SGHAT and CDR2 as FQNNGV. The sample originates from a study of blood T cell repertoires in COVID-19.

What was sequenced was PBMCs or T cells enriched from blood (not recorded which). This clonotype was sampled from a woman aged 18-29 years who had recovered from COVID-19. The V and J genes are TRBV11-2 and TRBJ1-1, with 7 bases matching TRBD1. CDR3 sequence: CASSLVGGSWDTEAFF. The CDR3 region has the DNA TGTGCCAGCAGCTTAGTAGGGGGCAGTTGGGACACTGAAGCTTTCTTT.